Listed below are T cell receptor beta chains from one sample, sequenced in a study of OX40 agonist ivuxolimab in advanced cancers. Libraries were prepared by immunoSEQ multiplex PCR; TCRdb keeps only in-frame clonotypes and omits some of them. Here the sample spans about 38,000 clones, roughly 80% being singletons. Sequenced material: CD4+ or CD8+ T cells sorted from blood, taken in a trial of the OX40 agonist ivuxolimab. The receptors derive from an adult with an advanced solid tumor such as melanoma, head and neck, liver or kidney cancer. CDR3s include the opening cysteine and the closing phenylalanine or tryptophan. The D gene is left open where the match is weak. Clone size, where shown, is once, few, many, or a class for clones that have expanded.

clone_size: medium-sized; d_call: NA; j_call: TRBJ1-2; v_call: TRBV5-1; cdr3_aa: CASSSTTAFYGYTF; cdr3_nt: TGCGCCAGCAGCTCAACGACAGCCTTCTATGGCTACACCTTC
clone_size: NA; d_call: NA; j_call: TRBJ2-1; v_call: TRBV10-2; cdr3_aa: CATFLGRLDNEQFF; cdr3_nt: TGCGCCACCTTTTTAGGCAGGCTAGACAATGAGCAGTTCTTC
clone_size: NA; d_call: NA; j_call: TRBJ2-6; v_call: TRBV14; cdr3_aa: CASSPYRTGANVLTF; cdr3_nt: TGTGCCAGCAGCCCCTACAGAACCGGGGCCAACGTCCTGACTTTC
clone_size: few; d_call: NA; j_call: TRBJ2-2; v_call: TRBV5-1; cdr3_aa: CASSFPSGNTGELFF; cdr3_nt: TGCGCCAGCAGCTTCCCCTCCGGCAACACCGGGGAGCTGTTTTTT
clone_size: NA; d_call: TRBD2; j_call: TRBJ2-7; v_call: TRBV7-2; cdr3_aa: CASSLDGGWGEQYF; cdr3_nt: TGTGCCAGCAGCTTAGACGGGGGGTGGGGCGAGCAGTACTTC
clone_size: NA; d_call: NA; j_call: TRBJ2-1; v_call: TRBV15; cdr3_aa: CATSARAFSYNEQFF; cdr3_nt: TGTGCCACCAGCGCCAGGGCCTTCTCCTACAATGAGCAGTTCTTC
clone_size: few; d_call: NA; j_call: TRBJ2-3; v_call: TRBV7-9; cdr3_aa: CASSLRSGSTDTQYF; cdr3_nt: TGTGCCAGCAGCTTAAGGAGCGGGAGCACAGATACGCAGTATTTT
clone_size: NA; d_call: NA; j_call: TRBJ1-5; v_call: TRBV19; cdr3_aa: CASSATAYQPQHF; cdr3_nt: TGTGCCAGTAGTGCGACAGCTTATCAGCCCCAGCATTTT
clone_size: NA; d_call: NA; j_call: TRBJ2-1; v_call: TRBV5-1; cdr3_aa: CASSGGEDSSYNEQFF; cdr3_nt: TGCGCCAGCAGCGGAGGGGAGGACAGCTCCTACAATGAGCAGTTCTTC
clone_size: NA; d_call: NA; j_call: TRBJ1-1; v_call: TRBV6-5; cdr3_aa: CASTLKGNTEAFF; cdr3_nt: TGTGCCAGCACCCTTAAGGGGAACACTGAAGCTTTCTTT
clone_size: NA; d_call: TRBD1; j_call: TRBJ2-2; v_call: TRBV30; cdr3_aa: CAWSARGQGNTGELFF; cdr3_nt: TGTGCCTGGAGCGCGCGTGGACAGGGAAACACCGGGGAGCTGTTTTTT
clone_size: NA; d_call: NA; j_call: TRBJ2-7; v_call: TRBV29-1; cdr3_aa: CSVVRASGSYEQYF; cdr3_nt: TGCAGCGTTGTGAGGGCCAGCGGGTCCTACGAGCAGTACTTC
clone_size: few; d_call: TRBD2; j_call: TRBJ2-3; v_call: TRBV11-2; cdr3_aa: CASSSGLAGISDTQYF; cdr3_nt: TGTGCCAGCAGTTCGGGACTAGCCGGTATTTCAGATACGCAGTATTTT
clone_size: NA; d_call: TRBD2; j_call: TRBJ2-1; v_call: TRBV28; cdr3_aa: CASRPGTSEQFF; cdr3_nt: TGTGCCAGCAGACCAGGGACTAGCGAGCAGTTCTTC
clone_size: once; d_call: NA; j_call: TRBJ2-3; v_call: TRBV7-8; cdr3_aa: CASSLAPEGVTDTQYF; cdr3_nt: TGTGCCAGCAGCTTAGCGCCTGAGGGGGTCACAGATACGCAGTATTTT
clone_size: NA; d_call: TRBD2; j_call: TRBJ2-7; v_call: TRBV11-2; cdr3_aa: CATQLGGYEQYF; cdr3_nt: TGTGCCACTCAGCTGGGGGGGTACGAGCAGTACTTC
clone_size: once; d_call: TRBD2; j_call: TRBJ2-1; v_call: TRBV19; cdr3_aa: CASGGGRELDEQFF; cdr3_nt: TGTGCCAGTGGCGGCGGGCGGGAGTTGGATGAGCAGTTCTTC
clone_size: once; d_call: NA; j_call: TRBJ2-7; v_call: TRBV28; cdr3_aa: CASSRGEYEQYF; cdr3_nt: TGTGCCAGCTCCAGGGGGGAGTACGAGCAGTACTTC
clone_size: NA; d_call: NA; j_call: TRBJ2-7; v_call: TRBV29-1; cdr3_aa: CSVELRGRLREQYF; cdr3_nt: TGCAGCGTTGAATTGCGGGGGCGCCTAAGGGAGCAGTACTTC
clone_size: few; d_call: NA; j_call: TRBJ1-2; v_call: TRBV2; cdr3_aa: CASSETGYGYTF; cdr3_nt: TGTGCCAGCAGTGAAACAGGCTATGGCTACACCTTC
clone_size: NA; d_call: TRBD2; j_call: TRBJ2-5; v_call: TRBV5-6; cdr3_aa: CASSLPAGVGETQYF; cdr3_nt: TGTGCCAGCAGCTTGCCAGCGGGAGTGGGGGAGACCCAGTACTTC
clone_size: once; d_call: NA; j_call: TRBJ2-2; v_call: TRBV2; cdr3_aa: CASRRGRPGELFF; cdr3_nt: TGTGCCAGCAGGCGCGGACGGCCCGGGGAGCTGTTTTTT
clone_size: few; d_call: NA; j_call: TRBJ2-1; v_call: TRBV18; cdr3_aa: CASSPPGMEQFF; cdr3_nt: TGTGCCAGCTCACCACCGGGGATGGAGCAGTTCTTC
clone_size: NA; d_call: TRBD1; j_call: TRBJ2-6; v_call: TRBV5-1; cdr3_aa: CASTRQGNSGANVLTF; cdr3_nt: TGCGCCAGCACCCGACAGGGAAACTCTGGGGCCAACGTCCTGACTTTC
clone_size: few; d_call: NA; j_call: TRBJ1-2; v_call: TRBV19; cdr3_aa: CASGRAALTF; cdr3_nt: TGTGCCAGTGGGAGGGCAGCGCTCACCTTC